Following are 21 T cell receptor beta chains from one sample sequenced in a study of blood T cell repertoires in COVID-19. The protocol was immunoSEQ multiplex PCR, while the TCRdb copy is restricted to in-frame clones and leaves out a portion. Here the sample spans roughly 40,000 clones, almost 80% being singletons. Input material: peripheral blood. The receptors here all came from a woman of 80 years or more with acute or convalescent COVID-19.

The rearrangement uses TRBV18 and TRBJ2-2; 8 positions agree with TRBD1. In germline, CDR1 is KGHSH, CDR2 LQKENI. CDR3 length: 19 residues. Trimming took 2 bases from V and 1 from J; bases not matched to a gene: 12. The CDR3 nucleotides are TGTGCCAGCTCACCATGGGACAGGTCCTCGGGGCAGAACACCGGGGAGCTGTTTTTT. Its protein product is CASSPWDRSSGQNTGELFF. The entire variable domain, with the rest obtained from reference TRBV18 and TRBJ2-2, is as follows: NAGVMQNPRHLVRRRGQEARLRCSPMKGHSHVYWYRQLPEEGLKFMVYLQKENIIDESGMPKERFSAEFPKEGPSILRIQQVVRGDSAAYFCASSPWDRSSGQNTGELFFGEGSRLTVL.

The V call is TRBV5-4, the J call TRBJ1-1; no definite D call. V shed 3 bases and J shed 7 bases, with 19 bases lying between them. Germline-derived CDR1 and CDR2 are SGHNT and YYREEE (reference sequence). There are 15 residues in the CDR3. The CDR3 bases are TGTGCCAGCAGCTCGCCGTTACTAAATCTTCATGAAGCTTTCTTT. It specifies CASSSPLLNLHEAFF.

Only a few counts were recorded for this clone. The CDR3: CASSIPSGGRYYGYTF. The CDR3 region has the DNA TGTGCCAGTAGTATCCCCTCCGGGGGGCGGTACTATGGCTACACCTTC. The J gene is TRBJ1-2, the V gene TRBV19; tentatively, D is TRBD1 (6 bases). Trimming pared 3 bases from V and 3 bases from J, leaving 17 bases between. This CDR3 comprises 16 residues. Per germline, CDR1 LNHDA and CDR2 SQIVND (reference sequence). The complete variable domain, with remaining parts taken from reference TRBV19 and TRBJ1-2, reads DGGITQSPKYLFRKEGQNVTLSCEQNLNHDAMYWYRQDPGQGLRLIYYSQIVNDFQKGDIAEGYSVSREKKESFPLTVTSAQKNPTAFYLCASSIPSGGRYYGYTFGSGTRLTVV.

The gene calls are TRBV10-3 and TRBJ1-2; 7 bases agree with TRBD1. V was clipped by 4 bases and J by 5 bases; unmatched bases: 4. Germline CDR1 and CDR2: ENHRY and SYGVKD. This CDR3 spans 13 amino acids. CDR3 sequence reads: CAISATGRYGYTF. The CDR3 DNA sequence: TGTGCCATCAGTGCGACAGGGAGGTATGGCTACACCTTC.

The sample holds a few counts of this clone. The chain is built from TRBV5-1 and TRBJ2-3; 9 positions match TRBD2. This CDR3 comprises 15 residues. Trimming removed 4 bases from V and 4 bases from J; junction bases left unmatched: 7. Germline CDR1 reads SGHRS; CDR2 reads YFSETQ. CDR3 amino acids: CASSPGLASSDTQYF. CDR3 nucleotide sequence: TGCGCCAGCAGCCCAGGACTAGCGAGCTCAGATACGCAGTATTTT.

The chain recombines TRBV6-5 with TRBJ2-1; 7 bases match TRBD2. CDR1 and CDR2 from the germline V gene are MNHEY and SVGAGI. Trimming removed 6 bases from V and 5 bases from J; junction bases left unmatched: 4. The CDR3 consists of 13 residues. The CDR3 here is CASSRDYNNEQFF. The CDR3 coding sequence is TGTGCCAGCAGCCGGGACTACAACAATGAGCAGTTCTTC.

J is TRBJ1-2 and V is TRBV5-1; D uncertain. This CDR3 has 11 residues. Trimming cost V 0 bases and J 7 bases, with 4 bases left between them. Per the germline V gene, CDR1 is SGHRS and CDR2 is YFSETQ. The DNA for the CDR3 is TGCGCCAGCAGCTTGGGGCTTGGCTACACCTTC. Translating gives CASSLGLGYTF.

The chain joins TRBV7-3 to TRBJ1-3; no firm D call. The CDR3 covers 10 residues. The V gene's germline CDR1 is SGHTA and CDR2 FQGTGA. The ends were cut back, 3 bases at V and 16 bases at J, with 10 bases in the middle. The CDR3 sequence: CASSFGACYF. CDR3 bases: TGTGCCAGCAGCTTCGGAGCATGCTATTTT.

This CDR3 is CASSYNYDGQPQHF. CDR3 nucleotide sequence: TGTGCCAGCAGTTACAACTACGATGGTCAGCCCCAGCATTTT. This chain links TRBV6-5 with TRBJ1-5; no definite D call. Germline V lookup: CDR1 MNHEY, CDR2 SVGAGI. Trimming removed 2 bases from V and 6 bases from J, with 11 bases in between. This CDR3 comprises 14 residues.

CDR3 residues: CASSTRQLNYGYTF. The CDR3 coding sequence is TGTGCCAGTAGTACTCGACAGCTAAACTATGGCTACACCTTC. V and J are TRBV19 and TRBJ1-2, with D tentatively TRBD1 (5 bases). Trimming took 4 bases from V and 2 from J, leaving 11 bases between them. CDR3 length: 14 amino acids. CDR1 is LNHDA and CDR2 is SQIVND in the germline V gene (reference sequence).

This clone is a singleton in its sample. The J gene is TRBJ2-2, the V gene TRBV14; TRBD2 might be the D (5 bases). Germline V gene sequence: CDR1 SGHDN, CDR2 FVKESK. The V gene lost 5 bases and the J gene lost 0 bases, with 13 bases spanning the gap. The CDR3 contains 16 residues. The CDR3 bases are TGTGCCAGCAGCTCTCTAGCTGGAACGAACACCGGGGAGCTGTTTTTT. Its protein is CASSSLAGTNTGELFF.

The genes are TRBV10-1 and TRBJ2-1; the match to TRBD1 covers 10 bases. V gave up 8 bases and J gave up 9 bases; unmatched junction bases: 10. The CDR3 covers 14 residues. Looked up from germline, CDR1 is WNHNN and CDR2 is SYGVQD (reference sequence). CDR3: CASSTGTGVGEQFF. For the CDR3, the DNA is TGCGCCAGCTCCACCGGGACAGGGGTGGGTGAGCAGTTCTTC.

The chain is built from TRBV10-1 and TRBJ2-7; TRBD2 agrees at 8 bases. The ends lost 5 bases at V and 3 bases at J; junction bases unmatched: 9. The CDR3 is 15 amino acids. CDR1 is WNHNN, CDR2 SYGVQD, per germline (reference sequence). This chain's CDR3 is CASSNSLAGYYEQYF. DNA of the CDR3: TGCGCCAGCAGTAATTCTCTAGCGGGTTACTACGAGCAGTACTTC.

The rearrangement uses TRBV18 and TRBJ1-1; D is perhaps TRBD1 (5 bases). This CDR3 region has 12 residues. Germline V gene data show CDR1 as KGHSH and CDR2 as LQKENI. V was clipped by 1 base and J by 6 bases, with 6 bases between them. This CDR3 is CASSPQGSEAFF. CDR3 coding DNA: TGTGCCAGCTCACCACAGGGGTCTGAAGCTTTCTTT.

V is TRBV2 and J is TRBJ1-1, with D tentatively TRBD1 (5 bases). V dropped 2 bases and J dropped 4 bases, with 14 bases sitting between them. This CDR3 is 15 amino acids long. From germline, CDR1 is SNHLY and CDR2 FYNNEI. The CDR3: CASSETVGGTTEAFF. The CDR3 DNA reads as TGTGCCAGCAGTGAAACAGTGGGGGGAACCACTGAAGCTTTCTTT.

The chain has TRBV6-5 and TRBJ2-1; 13 bases agree with TRBD2. Germline V gene data show CDR1 as MNHEY and CDR2 as SVGAGI. V lost 11 bases and J lost 6; bases outside the gene matches: 10. The CDR3 spans 15 residues. CDR3: CAGNTGTSGTNEQFF. The CDR3 DNA sequence: TGTGCCGGCAACACCGGGACTAGCGGGACCAATGAGCAGTTCTTC.

This chain connects TRBV4-1 to TRBJ1-5; possibly TRBD1 for D (5 bases). The V gene lost 1 base and the J gene lost 9 bases, with 16 bases spanning the gap. This CDR3 has 15 amino acids. Germline CDR1 reads MGHRA; CDR2 reads YSYEKL. The CDR3 coding sequence is TGCGCCAGCAGCCAAGGGTCCGTAACGGGGGGGCCCCAGCATTTT. This sequence encodes CASSQGSVTGGPQHF.

This chain joins TRBV12-3 or TRBV12-4 and TRBJ1-3; the D gene is possibly TRBD1 (5 bases). V lost 2 bases and J lost 9, with 8 bases in between. The CDR3 contains 12 residues. CDR3 nucleotides: TGTGCCAGCAGTTTATGGGGGGGCACCATATATTTT. As protein: CASSLWGGTIYF.

The gene calls are TRBV2 and TRBJ1-2; TRBD1 is a possible D gene (6 bases). V lost 7 bases, J lost 4 bases, and 16 bases lay in between. CDR3 length: 14 amino acids. Germline V lookup: CDR1 SNHLY, CDR2 FYNNEI. The DNA for the CDR3 is TGTGCCAGCACGTCGATTTTAGGGGGCTATGGCTACACCTTC. It specifies CASTSILGGYGYTF. Complete variable domain (other parts from reference TRBV2 and TRBJ1-2): EPEVTQTPSHQVTQMGQEVILRCVPISNHLYFYWYRQILGQKVEFLVSFYNNEISEKSEIFDDQFSVERPDGSNFTLKIRSTKLEDSAMYFCASTSILGGYGYTFGSGTRLTVV.

This chain links TRBV3-1 (or the pseudogene TRBV3-2) with TRBJ2-2; 9 bases agree with TRBD2. The CDR3 length is 16 residues. Germline V lookup: CDR1 LGHDT, CDR2 YNNKEL (reference sequence). With V trimmed by 1 base and J by 7 bases, 7 bases remained unmatched. The CDR3 region is CASSQVLAGGIGELFF. The CDR3 nucleotides read TGTGCCAGCAGCCAAGTCCTGGCGGGAGGGATCGGGGAGCTGTTTTTT.

In this sample, this clone turned up once. The chain carries TRBV7-2 and TRBJ2-1; perhaps TRBD2 as D (7 bases). CDR3 length: 17 amino acids. The germline CDR1 and CDR2 sequences are SGHTA and FQGNSA. V lost 1 base and J 5 bases, leaving 18 bases between the germline ends. The CDR3, as DNA: TGTGCCAGCAGCTTAGTTGGCGGCGGCGGGGGCGACAATGAGCAGTTCTTC. Its protein is CASSLVGGGGGDNEQFF.